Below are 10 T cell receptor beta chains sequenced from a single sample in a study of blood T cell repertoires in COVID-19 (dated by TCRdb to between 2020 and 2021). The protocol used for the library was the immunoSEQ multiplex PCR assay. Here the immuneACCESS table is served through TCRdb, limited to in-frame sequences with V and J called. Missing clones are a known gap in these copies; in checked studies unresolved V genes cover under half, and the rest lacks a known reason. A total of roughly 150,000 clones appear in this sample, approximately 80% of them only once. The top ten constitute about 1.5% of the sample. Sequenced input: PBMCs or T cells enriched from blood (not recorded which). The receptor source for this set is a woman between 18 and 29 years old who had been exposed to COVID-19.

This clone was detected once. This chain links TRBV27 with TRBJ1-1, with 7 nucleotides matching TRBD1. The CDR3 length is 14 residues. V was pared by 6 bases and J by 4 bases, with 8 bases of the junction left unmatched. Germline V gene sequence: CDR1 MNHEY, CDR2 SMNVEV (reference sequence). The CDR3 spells CASRTTGRVTEAFF. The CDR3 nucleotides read TGTGCCAGCAGGACGACAGGGCGGGTCACTGAAGCTTTCTTT.

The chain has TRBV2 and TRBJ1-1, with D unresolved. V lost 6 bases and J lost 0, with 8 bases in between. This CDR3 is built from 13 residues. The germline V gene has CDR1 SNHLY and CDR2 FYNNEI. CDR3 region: CASRKTLNTEAFF. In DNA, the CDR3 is TGTGCCAGCAGGAAGACACTGAACACTGAAGCTTTCTTT. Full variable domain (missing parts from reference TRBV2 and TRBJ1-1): EPEVTQTPSHQVTQMGQEVILRCVPISNHLYFYWYRQILGQKVEFLVSFYNNEISEKSEIFDDQFSVERPDGSNFTLKIRSTKLEDSAMYFCASRKTLNTEAFFGQGTRLTVV.

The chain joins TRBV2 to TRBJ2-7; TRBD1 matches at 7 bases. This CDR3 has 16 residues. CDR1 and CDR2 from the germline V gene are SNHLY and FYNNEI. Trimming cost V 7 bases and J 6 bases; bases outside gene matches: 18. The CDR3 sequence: CASTPRSTGNGGEQYF. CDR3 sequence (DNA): TGTGCCAGCACCCCTAGGTCGACAGGGAACGGAGGCGAGCAGTACTTC.

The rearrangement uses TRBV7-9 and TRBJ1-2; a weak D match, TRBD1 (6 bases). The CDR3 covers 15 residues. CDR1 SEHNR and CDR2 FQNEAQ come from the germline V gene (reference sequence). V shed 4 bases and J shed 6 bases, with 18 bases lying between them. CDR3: CASSYAPGHGDGYTF. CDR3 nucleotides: TGTGCCAGCAGCTACGCCCCGGGACACGGGGATGGCTACACCTTC.

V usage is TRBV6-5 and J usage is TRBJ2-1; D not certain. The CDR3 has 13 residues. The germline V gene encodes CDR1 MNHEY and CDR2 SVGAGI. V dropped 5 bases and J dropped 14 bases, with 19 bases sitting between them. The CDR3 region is CASSQTIIGGKFF. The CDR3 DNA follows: TGTGCCAGCAGTCAAACCATAATTGGCGGCAAGTTCTTC.

CDR3 bases: TGTGCCAGCAGCCTCCGACTAGCGCTAGGCACAGATACGCAGTATTTT. Encoded protein: CASSLRLALGTDTQYF. The chain combines TRBV3-1 (or the pseudogene TRBV3-2) with TRBJ2-3; 8 positions agree with TRBD2. With 4 bases clipped from V and 1 base from J, the junction kept 7 bases outside the gene matches. The CDR3 sequence is 16 residues long. The germline CDR1 and CDR2 sequences are LGHDT and YNNKEL (reference sequence).

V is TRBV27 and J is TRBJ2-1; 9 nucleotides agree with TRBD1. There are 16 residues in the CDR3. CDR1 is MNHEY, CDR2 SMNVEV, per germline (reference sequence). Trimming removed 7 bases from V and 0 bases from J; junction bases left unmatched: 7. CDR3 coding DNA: TGTGCCAGCAACCGACAGGGGGGGAGCTCCTACAATGAGCAGTTCTTC. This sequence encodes CASNRQGGSSYNEQFF.

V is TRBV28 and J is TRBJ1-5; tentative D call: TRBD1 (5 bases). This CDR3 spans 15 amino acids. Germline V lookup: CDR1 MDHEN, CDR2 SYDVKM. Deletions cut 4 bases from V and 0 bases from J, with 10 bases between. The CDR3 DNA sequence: TGTGCCAGCAGTTCCGGGGGAAATAGCAATCAGCCCCAGCATTTT. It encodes CASSSGGNSNQPQHF.

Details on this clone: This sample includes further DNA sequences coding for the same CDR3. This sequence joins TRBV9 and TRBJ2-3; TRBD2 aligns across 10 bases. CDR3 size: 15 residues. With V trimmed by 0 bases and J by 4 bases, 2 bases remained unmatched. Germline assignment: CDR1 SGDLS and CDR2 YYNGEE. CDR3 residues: CASSVAGTSADTQYF. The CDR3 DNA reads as TGTGCCAGCAGCGTAGCGGGGACTAGCGCAGATACGCAGTATTTT. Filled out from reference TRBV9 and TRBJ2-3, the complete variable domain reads DSGVTQTPKHLITATGQRVTLRCSPRSGDLSVYWYQQSLDQGLQFLIQYYNGEERAKGNILERFSAQQFPDLHSELNLSSLELGDSALYFCASSVAGTSADTQYFGPGTRLTVL.

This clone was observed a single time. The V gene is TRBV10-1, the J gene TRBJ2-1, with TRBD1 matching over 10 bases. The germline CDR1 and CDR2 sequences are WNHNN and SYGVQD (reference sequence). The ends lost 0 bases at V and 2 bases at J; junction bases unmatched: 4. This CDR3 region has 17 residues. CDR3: CASSESWDRGAYNEQFF. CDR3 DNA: TGCGCCAGCAGTGAGTCTTGGGACAGGGGCGCCTACAATGAGCAGTTCTTC.